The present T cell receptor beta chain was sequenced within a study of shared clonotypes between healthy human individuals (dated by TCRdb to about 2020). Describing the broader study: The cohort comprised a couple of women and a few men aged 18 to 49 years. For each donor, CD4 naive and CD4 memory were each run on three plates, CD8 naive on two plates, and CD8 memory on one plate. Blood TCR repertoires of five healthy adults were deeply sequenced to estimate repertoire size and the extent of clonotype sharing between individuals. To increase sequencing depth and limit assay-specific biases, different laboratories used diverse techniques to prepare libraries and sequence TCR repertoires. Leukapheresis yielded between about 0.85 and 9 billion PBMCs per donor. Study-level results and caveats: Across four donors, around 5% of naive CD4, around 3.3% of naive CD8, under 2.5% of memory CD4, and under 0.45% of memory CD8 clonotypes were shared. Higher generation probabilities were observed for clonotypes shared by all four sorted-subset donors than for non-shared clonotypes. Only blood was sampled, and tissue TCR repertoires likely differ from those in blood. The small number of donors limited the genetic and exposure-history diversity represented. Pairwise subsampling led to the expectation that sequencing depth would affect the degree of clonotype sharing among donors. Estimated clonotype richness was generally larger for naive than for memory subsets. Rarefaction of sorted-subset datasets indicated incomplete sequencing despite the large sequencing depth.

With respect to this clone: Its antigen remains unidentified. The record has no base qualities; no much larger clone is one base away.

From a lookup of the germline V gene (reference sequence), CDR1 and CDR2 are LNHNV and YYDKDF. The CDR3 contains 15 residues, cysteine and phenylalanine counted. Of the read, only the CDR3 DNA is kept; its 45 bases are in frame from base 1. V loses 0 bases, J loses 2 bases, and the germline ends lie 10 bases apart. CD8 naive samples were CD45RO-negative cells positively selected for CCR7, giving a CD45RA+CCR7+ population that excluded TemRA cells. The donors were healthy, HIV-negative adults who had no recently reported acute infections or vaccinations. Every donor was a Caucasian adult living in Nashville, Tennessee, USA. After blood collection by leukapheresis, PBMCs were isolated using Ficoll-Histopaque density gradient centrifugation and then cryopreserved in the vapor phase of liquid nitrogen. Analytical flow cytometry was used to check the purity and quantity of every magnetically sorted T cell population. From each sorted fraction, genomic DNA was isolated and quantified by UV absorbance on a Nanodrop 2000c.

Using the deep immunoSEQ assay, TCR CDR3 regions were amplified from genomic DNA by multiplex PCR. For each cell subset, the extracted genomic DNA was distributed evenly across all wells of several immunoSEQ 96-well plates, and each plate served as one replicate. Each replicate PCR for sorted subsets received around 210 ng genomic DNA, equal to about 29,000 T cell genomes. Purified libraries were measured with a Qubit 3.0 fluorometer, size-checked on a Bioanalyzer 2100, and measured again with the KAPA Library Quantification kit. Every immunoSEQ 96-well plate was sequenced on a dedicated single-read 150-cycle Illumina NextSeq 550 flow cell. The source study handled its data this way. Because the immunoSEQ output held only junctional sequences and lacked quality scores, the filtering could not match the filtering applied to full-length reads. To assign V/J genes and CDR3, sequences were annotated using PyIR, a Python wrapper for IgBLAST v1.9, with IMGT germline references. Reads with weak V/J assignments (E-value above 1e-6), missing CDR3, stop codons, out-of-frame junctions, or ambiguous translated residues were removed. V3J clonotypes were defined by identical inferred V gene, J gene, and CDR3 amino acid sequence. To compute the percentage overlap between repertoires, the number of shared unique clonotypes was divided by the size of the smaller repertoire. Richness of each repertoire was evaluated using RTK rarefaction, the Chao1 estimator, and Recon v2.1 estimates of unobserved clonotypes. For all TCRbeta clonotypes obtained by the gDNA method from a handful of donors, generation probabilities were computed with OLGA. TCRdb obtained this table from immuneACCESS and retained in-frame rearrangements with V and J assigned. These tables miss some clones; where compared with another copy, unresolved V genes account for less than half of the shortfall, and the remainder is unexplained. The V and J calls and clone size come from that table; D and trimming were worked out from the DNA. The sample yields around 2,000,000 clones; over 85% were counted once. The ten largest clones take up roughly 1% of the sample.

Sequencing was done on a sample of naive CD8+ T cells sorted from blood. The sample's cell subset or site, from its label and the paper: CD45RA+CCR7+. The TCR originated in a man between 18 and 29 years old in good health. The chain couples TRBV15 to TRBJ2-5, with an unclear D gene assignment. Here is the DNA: TGTGCCACCAGCAGAGATCCTTTAAGGCAAGAGACCCAGTACTTC. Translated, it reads CATSRDPLRQETQYF.